This T cell receptor (beta chain) stems from a study of T cell changes during pregnancy in multiple sclerosis. Here immunoSEQ multiplex PCR was the method, and the copy in TCRdb shows in-frame clones only, minus some. In the table there are 32,000 or so clones, 90% to 95% of which are singletons. Trimming took 3 bases from V and 3 from J, leaving 9 bases between them. Germline assignment: CDR1 SGHRS and CDR2 YFSETQ. The CDR3 length is 14 residues. The chain joins TRBV5-1 to TRBJ2-2; a possible D gene is TRBD1 (5 bases). The TCR originated in a female donor in good health, enrolled as a control in a pregnancy study. The sample in question was CD4+ T cells from peripheral blood mononuclear cells, obtained in the third trimester of pregnancy. CDR3 amino acids: CASSSLGHTGELFF. CDR3 coding DNA: TGCGCCAGCAGCTCCTTGGGGCACACCGGGGAGCTGTTTTTT.